These 16 T cell receptor beta chains share one sample of origin, sequenced in a study of CD8+CD57+ T cells in acquired aplastic anemia. Study observations and caveats: Lower diversity marked CD8+CD57+ cells in patients, relative to total CD4+ and CD8+ pools.

These TCRs are of unknown antigen specificity. CDR3 and TCR beta VDJ profiling relied on genomic DNA as the template. One entry per CDR3 protein results from TCRdb running MiXCR on the reads. The data show about 17,000 distinct CDR3 sequences, 30% to 45% seen once. Only patients with CD8+CD57+ cell expansion on flow cytometry were chosen for sequencing. Sequencing used CD8+CD57+ T cells sorted from PBMCs. Specified subset: bead-enriched CD8+CD57+ effector memory T cells from SAA patients. The source is a human donor with aplastic anemia.

This clonotype was observed a few times. The chain links TRBV7-9 to TRBJ2-7; TRBD2 is a possible D gene (7 bases). Per germline, CDR1 SEHNR and CDR2 FQNEAQ (reference sequence). This CDR3 is built from 13 residues. V was pared by 10 bases and J by 3 bases, with 16 bases between. This CDR3 is CATQEGGIYEQYF. The CDR3 nucleotides read TGTGCCACCCAGGAGGGGGGGATCTACGAGCAGTACTTC.

J is TRBJ2-7 and V is TRBV24-1, with 14 bases matching TRBD2. J gave up 3 bases and V 12 bases, and 6 bases lay outside the gene matches. This CDR3 comprises 14 residues. The germline CDR1 and CDR2 sequences are KGHDR and SFDVKD. The CDR3 region is CAPGLAGGVYEQYV. CDR3 nucleotides: TGTGCCCCTGGACTAGCGGGGGGCGTCTACGAGCAGTACGTC.

This clonotype was seen repeatedly, ten times or more. The chain is built from TRBV20-1 and TRBJ1-2, with a tentative D call TRBD1 (6 bases). Deletions cut 4 bases from V and 3 bases from J, with 9 bases between. There are 12 residues in the CDR3. The germline V gene encodes CDR1 DFQATT and CDR2 SNEGSKA (reference sequence). The CDR3 sequence is CSATGEYYGYTF. CDR3 nucleotides: TGCAGTGCTACAGGGGAGTACTATGGCTACACCTTC.

The chain uses TRBV20-1 and TRBJ1-5; no clear D. Germline lookup yields CDR1 DFQATT and CDR2 SNEGSKA (reference sequence). V lost 1 base and J 4 bases, leaving 14 bases between the germline ends. This CDR3 is 15 amino acids long. The CDR3 DNA reads as TGCAGTGCTAGAGGGTCAGCATTGCAGAATCAGCCCCAGCATTTT. Encoded protein: CSARGSALQNQPQHF.

This clonotype was observed a single time. This chain joins TRBV6-4 and TRBJ1-5; no clear D. V lost 0 bases to trimming and J lost 3 bases, with 3 bases between them. Germline values: CDR1 MRHNA, CDR2 SNTAGT. This CDR3 contains 13 residues. This CDR3 reads CASSDSANQPQHF. As DNA, the CDR3 is TGTGCCAGCAGTGACTCGGCCAATCAGCCCCAGCATTTT.

The J gene is TRBJ2-5, the V gene TRBV7-3; weak D call: TRBD1 (6 bases). The CDR3 runs 14 residues. V dropped 5 bases and J dropped 1 base, with 11 bases sitting between them. Germline lookup yields CDR1 SGHTA and CDR2 FQGTGA. CDR3 DNA sequence: TGTGCCAGCAGCCGCTTAGGGGGCCAAGAGACCCAGTACTTC. Encoded protein: CASSRLGGQETQYF. Full variable domain (missing parts from reference TRBV7-3 and TRBJ2-5): GAGVSQTPSNKVTEKGKYVELRCDPISGHTALYWYRQSLGQGPEFLIYFQGTGAADDSGLPNDRFFAVRPEGSVSTLKIQRTERGDSAVYLCASSRLGGQETQYFGPGTRLLVL.

This clonotype was observed a handful of times. The chain is built from TRBV5-1 and TRBJ2-3, with D hard to call. Between the trimmed V and J ends, which lost 0 bases and 2 bases, there was a span of 10 bases. The CDR3 has 15 residues. Germline V gene lookup returns CDR1 SGHRS and CDR2 YFSETQ. The chain's CDR3 is CASSLDLGSTDTQYF. CDR3 nucleotide sequence: TGCGCCAGCAGCTTGGATCTGGGGTCCACAGATACGCAGTATTTT.

The rearrangement links TRBV20-1 to TRBJ1-2; D gene ambiguous. V was trimmed by 5 bases and J by 6 bases, leaving 16 bases between them. Germline V CDR1 and CDR2: DFQATT, SNEGSKA (reference sequence). The CDR3 runs 13 residues. The CDR3 is CSAPQINGNGYTF. The DNA for the CDR3 is TGCAGTGCTCCCCAAATAAACGGAAATGGCTACACCTTC.

J is TRBJ2-7 and V is TRBV7-9; 12 nucleotides match TRBD1. The CDR3 spans 15 residues. J was trimmed by 3 bases and V by 1 base; bases with no gene match: 1. Germline lookup yields CDR1 SEHNR and CDR2 FQNEAQ (reference sequence). The DNA of the CDR3 is TGTGCCAGCAGCTTAGGGGACAGGGGGCTCTACGAGCAGTACTTC. As protein: CASSLGDRGLYEQYF.

The chain couples TRBV9 to TRBJ2-7; D call uncertain. The length of the CDR3 is 14 residues. Trimming cost V 1 base and J 1 base, with 9 bases left between them. CDR1 and CDR2 from the germline V gene are SGDLS and YYNGEE. The CDR3 reads CASSVTDMSYEQYF. For the CDR3, the DNA is TGTGCCAGCAGCGTAACTGACATGTCCTACGAGCAGTACTTC.

The J gene is TRBJ1-6, the V gene TRBV20-1, with unresolved D. This CDR3 has 13 residues. V dropped 1 base and J dropped 8 bases, with 9 bases sitting between them. Germline assignment: CDR1 DFQATT and CDR2 SNEGSKA (reference sequence). CDR3 loop: CSARVQWDSPLHF. In DNA form, the CDR3 reads TGCAGTGCTAGAGTACAATGGGATTCACCCCTCCACTTT.

This clonotype has ten or more counts. The rearrangement uses TRBV25-1 and TRBJ1-2; 7 bases are shared with TRBD1. The CDR3 covers 12 residues. With V trimmed by 3 bases and J by 8 bases, 3 bases remained unmatched. Looked up from germline, CDR1 is MGHDK and CDR2 is SYGVNS. CDR3 DNA: TGTGCCAGCAGTGAGGGACAGTTCGGCTACACCTTC. Its translation: CASSEGQFGYTF.

V is TRBV6-1 and J is TRBJ1-5; D gene unclear. This CDR3 is built from 15 residues. CDR1 MNHNS and CDR2 SASEGT come from the germline V gene. V shed 9 bases and J shed 8 bases, with 23 bases lying between them. The CDR3 DNA follows: TGTGCCAGTAGTCTGAAACTAGGAGATGTAGAGCCCCAGCATTTT. As protein: CASSLKLGDVEPQHF.

This clonotype was observed a few times. The V and J genes are TRBV9 and TRBJ2-7, with 8 bases identical to TRBD1. CDR1 SGDLS and CDR2 YYNGEE come from the germline V gene. The J segment lost 4 bases and the V segment lost 0 bases, leaving 3 bases of the junction unmatched. CDR3 size: 14 residues. CDR3 region: CASSVGQGAYEQYF. CDR3 sequence (DNA): TGTGCCAGCAGCGTAGGTCAGGGGGCATACGAGCAGTACTTC.

This chain links TRBV12-5 with TRBJ1-1, with TRBD1 matching over 8 bases. After removal of 4 bases from V and 9 bases from J, the junction contained 16 bases not matched to a gene. The CDR3 sequence is 16 residues long. The germline V gene encodes CDR1 LGHNT and CDR2 FRNRAP. The CDR3 region is CASGYTTGAGVPKAFF. The CDR3 nucleotides are TGTGCTAGTGGTTACACGACAGGGGCTGGGGTTCCTAAAGCTTTCTTT.

DNA for the CDR3: TGTGCCATCAGTGATTTCGGTAGGAAGTATGGCTACACCTTC. Protein sequence: CAISDFGRKYGYTF. V and J are TRBV10-3 and TRBJ1-2, with D uncertain. Trimming pared 3 bases from V and 5 bases from J, leaving 13 bases between. This CDR3 contains 14 residues. Germline V gives CDR1 ENHRY, CDR2 SYGVKD.